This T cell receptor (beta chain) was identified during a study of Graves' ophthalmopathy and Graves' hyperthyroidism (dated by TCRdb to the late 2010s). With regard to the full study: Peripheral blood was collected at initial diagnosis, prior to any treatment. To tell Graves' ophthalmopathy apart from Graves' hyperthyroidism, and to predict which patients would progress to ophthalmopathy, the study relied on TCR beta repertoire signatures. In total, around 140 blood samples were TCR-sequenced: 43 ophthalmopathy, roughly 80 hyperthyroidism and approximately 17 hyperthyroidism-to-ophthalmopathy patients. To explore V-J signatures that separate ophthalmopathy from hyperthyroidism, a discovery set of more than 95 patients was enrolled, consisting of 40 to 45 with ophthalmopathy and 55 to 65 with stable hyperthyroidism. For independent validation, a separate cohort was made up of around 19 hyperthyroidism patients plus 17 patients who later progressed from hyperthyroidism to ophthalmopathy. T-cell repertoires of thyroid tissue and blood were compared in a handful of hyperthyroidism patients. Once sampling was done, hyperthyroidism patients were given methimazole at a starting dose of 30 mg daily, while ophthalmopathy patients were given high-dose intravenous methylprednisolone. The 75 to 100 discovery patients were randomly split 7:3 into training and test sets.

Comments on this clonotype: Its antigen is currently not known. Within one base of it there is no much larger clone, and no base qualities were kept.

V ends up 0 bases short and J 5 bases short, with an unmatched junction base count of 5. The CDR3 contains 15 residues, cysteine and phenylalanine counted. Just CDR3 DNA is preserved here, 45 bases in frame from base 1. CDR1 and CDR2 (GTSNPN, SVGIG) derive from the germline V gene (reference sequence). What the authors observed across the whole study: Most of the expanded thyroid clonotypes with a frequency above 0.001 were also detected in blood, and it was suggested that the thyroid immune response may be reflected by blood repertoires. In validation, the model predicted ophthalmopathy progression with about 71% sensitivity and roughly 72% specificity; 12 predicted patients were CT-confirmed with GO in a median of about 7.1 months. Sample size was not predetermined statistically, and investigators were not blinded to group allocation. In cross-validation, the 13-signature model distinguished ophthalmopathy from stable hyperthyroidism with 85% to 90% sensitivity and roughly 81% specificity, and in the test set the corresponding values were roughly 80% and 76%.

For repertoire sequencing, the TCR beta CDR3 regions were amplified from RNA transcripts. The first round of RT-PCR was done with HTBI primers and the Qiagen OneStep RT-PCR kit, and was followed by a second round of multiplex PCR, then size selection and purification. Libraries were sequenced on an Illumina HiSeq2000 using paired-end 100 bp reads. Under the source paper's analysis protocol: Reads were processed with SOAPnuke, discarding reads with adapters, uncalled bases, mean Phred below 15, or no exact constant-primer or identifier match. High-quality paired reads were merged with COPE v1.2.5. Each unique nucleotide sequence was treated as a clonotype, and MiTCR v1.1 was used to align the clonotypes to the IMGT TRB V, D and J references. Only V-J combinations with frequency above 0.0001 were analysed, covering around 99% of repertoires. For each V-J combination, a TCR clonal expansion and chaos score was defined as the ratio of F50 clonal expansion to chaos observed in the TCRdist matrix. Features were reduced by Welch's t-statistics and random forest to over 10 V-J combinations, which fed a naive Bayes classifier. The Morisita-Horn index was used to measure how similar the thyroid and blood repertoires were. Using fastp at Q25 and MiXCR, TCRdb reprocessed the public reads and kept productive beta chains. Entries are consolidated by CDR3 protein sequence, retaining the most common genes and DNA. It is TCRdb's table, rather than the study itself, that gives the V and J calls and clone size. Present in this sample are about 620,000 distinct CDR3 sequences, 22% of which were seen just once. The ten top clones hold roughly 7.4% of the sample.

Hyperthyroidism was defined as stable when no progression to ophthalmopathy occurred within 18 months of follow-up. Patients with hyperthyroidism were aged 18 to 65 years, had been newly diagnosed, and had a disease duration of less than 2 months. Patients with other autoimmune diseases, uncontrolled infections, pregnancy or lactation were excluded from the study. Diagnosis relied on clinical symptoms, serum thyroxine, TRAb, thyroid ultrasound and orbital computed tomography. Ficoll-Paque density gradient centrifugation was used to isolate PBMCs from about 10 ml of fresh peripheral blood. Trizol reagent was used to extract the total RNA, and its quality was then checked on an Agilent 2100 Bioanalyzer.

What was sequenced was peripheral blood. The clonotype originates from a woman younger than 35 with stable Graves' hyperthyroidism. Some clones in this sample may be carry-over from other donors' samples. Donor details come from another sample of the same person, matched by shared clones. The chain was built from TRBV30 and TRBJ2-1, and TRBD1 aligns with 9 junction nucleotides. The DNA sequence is TGTGCCTGGAGTGTAAAGGGACAGGGCCACAATGAGCAGTTCTTC. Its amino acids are CAWSVKGQGHNEQFF.